This entry lists 11 T cell receptor beta chains sequenced from one sample in a study of identifying expanded T cells in peripheral blood (dated by TCRdb to between 2019 and 2020). Library generation was performed with the immunoSEQ multiplex PCR assay. Drawn from immuneACCESS, this table holds only the in-frame rearrangements with V and J called that TCRdb kept. Clones are partly lost; checked studies trace under half to an unresolved V gene and leave the rest unexplained. Here the sample has some 78,000 clones; roughly four fifths occur a single time. The ten largest make up more than 15% of the sample. The material sequenced was blood. These receptors came from a person aged 18-70 years in good health.

The chain employs TRBV29-1 and TRBJ2-7, with D unclear. The CDR3 is made up of 13 amino acids. CDR1 and CDR2 from the germline V gene are SQVTM and ANQGSEA. The V end was cut by 4 bases, the J end by 3 bases, with 13 bases between. The CDR3 spells CSVGRATGYEQYF. CDR3 DNA: TGCAGCGTTGGTCGGGCCACCGGCTACGAGCAGTACTTC.

This chain links TRBV6-4 with TRBJ2-3, with no clear D. The CDR3 is made up of 16 amino acids. The germline V and J ends were trimmed by 0 bases and 0 bases, with 10 bases remaining between them. CDR1 MRHNA and CDR2 SNTAGT come from the germline V gene. CDR3 loop: CASSDSKRRSTDTQYF. The CDR3 region has the DNA TGTGCCAGCAGTGACTCGAAGCGCAGGAGCACAGATACGCAGTATTTT.

This CDR3 reads CASREGTVQETQYF. CDR3 DNA sequence: TGTGCCAGCCGGGAAGGGACCGTCCAAGAGACCCAGTACTTC. The chain links TRBV7-9 to TRBJ2-5; possibly TRBD1 or TRBD2 for D (5 bases each). The CDR3 length is 14 residues. V was cut by 8 bases and J by 1 base, with 14 bases left in between. CDR1 SEHNR and CDR2 FQNEAQ come from the germline V gene (reference sequence).

V is TRBV29-1 and J is TRBJ2-2, with TRBD1 identical over 8 bases. The junction had 5 bases not matched to a gene; V was cut back by 5 bases and J by 6 bases. Germline CDR1 is SQVTM and CDR2 is ANQGSEA. The CDR3 totals 13 residues. In nucleotides, the CDR3 is TGCAGCGTTACAGGGGGTTCTCCCGGGGAGCTGTTTTTT. Protein: CSVTGGSPGELFF.

In its sample, this clone was seen once. The V gene is TRBV18, the J gene TRBJ2-7; 8 bases agree with TRBD1. V dropped 6 bases and J dropped 3; count of bases not matched to a gene: 4. Germline values: CDR1 KGHSH, CDR2 LQKENI. The CDR3 has 13 residues. The CDR3 nucleotides are TGTGCCAGCTCGACAGGGGTGGGCTACGAGCAGTACTTC. Amino acids: CASSTGVGYEQYF.

The rearrangement links TRBV7-2 to TRBJ2-1; 11 nucleotides line up with TRBD1. Germline values: CDR1 SGHTA, CDR2 FQGNSA. The CDR3 runs to 17 residues. Losses at the gene ends were 1 base for V and 4 bases for J; bases not matched to a gene: 6. Here the CDR3 DNA reads TGTGCCAGCAGCTTAGTGGTCGGGACAGGGGGATACAATGAGCAGTTCTTC. This translates into CASSLVVGTGGYNEQFF.

The V and J genes are TRBV28 and TRBJ2-3, with D hard to call. Looked up from germline, CDR1 is MDHEN and CDR2 is SYDVKM. The V gene lost 6 bases and the J gene lost 2 bases, with 21 bases spanning the gap. This CDR3 has 17 amino acids. The CDR3 bases are TGTGCCAGCAGCTCATCGCCGGGCCCCCGGACCACAGATACGCAGTATTTT. This encodes CASSSSPGPRTTDTQYF.

The CDR3 DNA follows: TGTGCCAGCAGCTCGGGTCTCGGGGGAGATACGCAGTATTTT. Its protein product is CASSSGLGGDTQYF. The V and J genes are TRBV7-2 and TRBJ2-3, with a weak D call TRBD2 (6 bases). CDR3 length: 14 amino acids. The germline V and J ends were trimmed by 4 bases and 5 bases, with 13 bases remaining between them. Germline values: CDR1 SGHTA, CDR2 FQGNSA.

This chain links TRBV15 with TRBJ1-3; the D is unclear. CDR3 length: 17 residues. Per germline, CDR1 LNHNV and CDR2 YYDKDF (reference sequence). V lost 1 base, J lost 1 base, and 14 bases lay in between. The CDR3 loop reads CATSRGGVDLSGNTIYF. As DNA, the CDR3 is TGTGCCACCAGCAGAGGAGGTGTCGACCTTTCTGGAAACACCATATATTTT.

The rearrangement links TRBV4-2 to TRBJ2-7; TRBD2 might be the D (5 bases). Germline V CDR1 and CDR2: LGHNA, YNFKEQ. This CDR3 is 13 amino acids long. Trimming pared 1 base from V and 4 bases from J, leaving 8 bases between. The CDR3 region is CASSQARTYEQYF. CDR3 nucleotides: TGTGCCAGCAGCCAAGCCCGGACTTACGAGCAGTACTTC.

The chain couples TRBV19 to TRBJ2-3; D ambiguous. Germline CDR1 LNHDA, CDR2 SQIVND (reference sequence). V was pared by 6 bases and J by 6 bases, with 10 bases between. This CDR3 is 12 amino acids long. This CDR3 is CASRQSGDTQYF. CDR3 nucleotides: TGTGCCAGTAGACAATCCGGGGATACGCAGTATTTT. The complete variable domain, with remaining parts taken from reference TRBV19 and TRBJ2-3, reads DGGITQSPKYLFRKEGQNVTLSCEQNLNHDAMYWYRQDPGQGLRLIYYSQIVNDFQKGDIAEGYSVSREKKESFPLTVTSAQKNPTAFYLCASRQSGDTQYFGPGTRLTVL.